This T cell receptor beta chain was found in a study of PD-1 blockade in classical Hodgkin lymphoma. Study-wide results and caveats: Reports described newly diagnosed patients as having lower baseline TCR diversity than healthy donors.

Clones were read by immunoSEQ multiplex PCR, and TCRdb kept only the in-frame ones, dropping some. The sample yields roughly 70,000 clones, nearly 95% seen once. The time point was: newly diagnosed, previously untreated cHL patient sample. PBMCs representing newly diagnosed, untreated classical Hodgkin lymphoma functioned as the comparison. For this clone: Its antigen is still unknown.

The germline CDR1 and CDR2 sequences are SQVTM and ANQGSEA. The CDR3 spans 13 residues. The V end was cut by 1 base, the J end by 2 bases, with 8 bases between. The J gene is TRBJ1-1, the V gene TRBV29-1; D uncertain. Sequenced material: peripheral blood mononuclear cells (PBMCs). The receptor comes from a human donor with classical Hodgkin lymphoma. The CDR3 nucleotides are TGCAGCGTTGAAGGTCAGGTTAACACTGAAGCTTTCTTT. Translated: CSVEGQVNTEAFF.